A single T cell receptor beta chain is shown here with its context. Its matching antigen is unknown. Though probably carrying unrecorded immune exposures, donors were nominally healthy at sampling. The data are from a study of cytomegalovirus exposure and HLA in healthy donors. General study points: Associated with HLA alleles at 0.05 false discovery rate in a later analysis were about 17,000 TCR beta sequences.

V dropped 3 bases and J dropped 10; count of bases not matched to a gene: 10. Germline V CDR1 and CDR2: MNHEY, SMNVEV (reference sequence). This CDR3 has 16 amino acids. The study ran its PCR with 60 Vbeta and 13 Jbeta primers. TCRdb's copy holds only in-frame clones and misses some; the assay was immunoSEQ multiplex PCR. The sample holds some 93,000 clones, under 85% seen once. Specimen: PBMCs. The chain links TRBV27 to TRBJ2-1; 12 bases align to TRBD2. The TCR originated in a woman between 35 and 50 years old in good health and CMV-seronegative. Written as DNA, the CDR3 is TGTGCCAGCAGTTTTACTAGCGGGAGGAAAGGGGGGGAGCAGTTCTTC. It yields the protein CASSFTSGRKGGEQFF.